This TCR beta chain derives from a study of T cell responses to AZD1222 COVID-19 vaccine. Study background: Pooling was applied to second doses at about 4 or about 12 weeks.

Sequencing used immunoSEQ multiplex PCR; TCRdb keeps in-frame clones, though not all of them. The data contain 90,000 to 150,000 clones, approximately 86% of them singletons. Overall study findings and caveats: Just a handful of AZD1222 recipients tested seropositive at baseline. Two AZD1222 doses significantly raised spike-specific TCR breadth and depth over controls.

The germline gives CDR1 SNHLY, CDR2 FYNNEI. CDR3 length: 14 amino acids. V shed 5 bases and J shed 1 base, with 11 bases lying between them. Concerning this clone itself: The antigen is unknown.

The rearrangement uses TRBV2 and TRBJ1-2; the D gene is possibly TRBD1 (6 bases). Sequencing was performed on peripheral blood, taken on day 0 of AZD1222 vaccination. This receptor was obtained from an adult in good health. The CDR3 region is CASSPDRFNYGYTF. CDR3 sequence (DNA): TGTGCCAGCAGTCCCGACAGGTTTAACTATGGCTACACCTTC.